One sample yielded the 21 T cell receptor beta chains listed below, sequenced in a study of lymphopenia after photon versus proton radiotherapy. Clones were sequenced by immunoSEQ multiplex PCR, and TCRdb holds only the in-frame ones, with some missing. The sample yields 150,000 to 200,000 clones, approximately 90% seen once. The sample in question was peripheral blood, obtained from a patient treated with photon-based radiotherapy. The receptors here all came from a man aged 45-65 years with gastric cancer.

The chain employs TRBV5-1 and TRBJ1-1; D may be TRBD1 (5 bases). The CDR3 is made up of 15 amino acids. Trimming left V 3 bases short and J 4 bases short, with 16 bases between. The germline V gene has CDR1 SGHRS and CDR2 YFSETQ. The CDR3 here is CASSSGPSPTTEAFF. In DNA form, the CDR3 reads TGCGCCAGCAGCTCGGGACCCTCGCCCACCACTGAAGCTTTCTTT.

The V call is TRBV10-3, the J call TRBJ1-4, with 9 nucleotides matching TRBD1. There are 17 residues in the CDR3. V gave up 6 bases and J gave up 2 bases; unmatched junction bases: 10. Germline assignment: CDR1 ENHRY and CDR2 SYGVKD. The CDR3 is CAISAGQGSSTNEKLFF. The CDR3 coding sequence is TGTGCCATCAGCGCTGGACAGGGGAGTTCGACTAATGAAAAACTGTTTTTT.

The V and J genes are TRBV7-2 and TRBJ1-2; maybe TRBD1 (6 bases). Looked up from germline, CDR1 is SGHTA and CDR2 is FQGNSA. Trimming stripped 7 bases from V and 4 bases from J, with 16 bases between. This CDR3 has 14 residues. CDR3 amino acids: CASTPDRRSYGYTF. The CDR3 coding sequence is TGTGCCAGCACCCCAGACAGGCGAAGCTATGGCTACACCTTC. The full variable domain, with the rest looked up from reference TRBV7-2 and TRBJ1-2, is GAGVSQSPSNKVTEKGKDVELRCDPISGHTALYWYRQSLGQGLEFLIYFQGNSAPDKSGLPSDRFSAERTGGSVSTLTIQRTQQEDSAVYLCASTPDRRSYGYTFGSGTRLTVV.

The rearrangement joins TRBV7-2 to TRBJ2-3, with 8 bases matching TRBD1. The CDR3 covers 15 residues. The trim removed 5 bases at V and 1 base at J, leaving 5 bases unmatched. Per germline, CDR1 SGHTA and CDR2 FQGNSA. CDR3 DNA sequence: TGTGCCAGCAGCCCAGGACAGGGTCGCACAGATACGCAGTATTTT. Protein sequence: CASSPGQGRTDTQYF.

This clone occurred a few times. The chain has TRBV2 and TRBJ2-7; D unresolved. Trimming took 6 bases from V and 9 from J, leaving 9 bases between them. There are 10 residues in the CDR3. Per the germline V gene, CDR1 is SNHLY and CDR2 is FYNNEI. This CDR3 is CASSASWQYF. Written as DNA, the CDR3 is TGTGCCAGCAGCGCGAGTTGGCAGTACTTC. The variable domain in full, with the rest retrieved from reference TRBV2 and TRBJ2-7, is EPEVTQTPSHQVTQMGQEVILRCVPISNHLYFYWYRQILGQKVEFLVSFYNNEISEKSEIFDDQFSVERPDGSNFTLKIRSTKLEDSAMYFCASSASWQYFGPGTRLTVT.

The chain combines TRBV5-1 with TRBJ2-3; possibly TRBD2 for D (6 bases). Germline CDR1 SGHRS, CDR2 YFSETQ. Trimming removed 0 bases at V and 0 bases at J, with 8 bases between. This CDR3 is 15 amino acids long. CDR3: CASSLGRGSTDTQYF. In nucleotides, the CDR3 is TGCGCCAGCAGCTTGGGGCGGGGTAGCACAGATACGCAGTATTTT.

This clone was detected only a few times. The chain employs TRBV29-1 and TRBJ1-1; D not certain. This CDR3 spans 13 amino acids. The V and J ends lost 4 bases and 0 bases respectively, with 9 bases between them. Per the germline V gene, CDR1 is SQVTM and CDR2 is ANQGSEA. CDR3 sequence reads: CSVVGLLNTEAFF. For the CDR3, the DNA is TGCAGCGTTGTCGGGCTATTGAACACTGAAGCTTTCTTT. Filled out from reference TRBV29-1 and TRBJ1-1, the complete variable domain reads SAVISQKPSRDICQRGTSLTIQCQVDSQVTMMFWYRQQPGQSLTLIATANQGSEATYESGFVIDKFPISRPNLTFSTLTVSNMSPEDSSIYLCSVVGLLNTEAFFGQGTRLTVV.

The chain has TRBV2 and TRBJ2-5; TRBD1 agrees at 7 bases. CDR1 and CDR2 (germline): SNHLY, FYNNEI. Trimming at V came to 3 bases and at J to 5 bases, leaving 9 bases not matched to a gene. This CDR3 spans 15 amino acids. This CDR3 reads CASSEQGVMVETQYF. In DNA, the CDR3 is TGTGCCAGCAGTGAGCAGGGGGTCATGGTTGAGACCCAGTACTTC.

The chain carries TRBV11-2 and TRBJ2-7; D ambiguous. CDR1 is SGHAT, CDR2 FQNNGV, per germline. The germline V and J ends were trimmed by 2 bases and 1 base, with 9 bases remaining between them. The CDR3 is 14 amino acids. CDR3 in amino acids: CASSLSPVSYEQYF. The CDR3 DNA is TGTGCCAGCAGCTTATCCCCCGTTTCCTACGAGCAGTACTTC.

The chain joins TRBV6-1 to TRBJ1-1, with D possibly matching TRBD1 (5 bases). Between the trimmed V and J ends, which lost 5 bases and 0 bases, there was a span of 13 bases. Germline V CDR1 and CDR2: MNHNS, SASEGT. CDR3 length: 15 residues. The CDR3 coding sequence is TGTGCCAGCAGTAATCGAAGGGGTATGAACACTGAAGCTTTCTTT. It is translated as CASSNRRGMNTEAFF.

This clone was recorded once. The chain links TRBV4-3 to TRBJ2-1; possible D gene TRBD2, 5 bases. CDR3 size: 15 residues. CDR1 LGHNA and CDR2 YSLEER come from the germline V gene. The ends were cut back, 4 bases at V and 8 bases at J, with 18 bases in the middle. The CDR3 sequence: CASSPGNPGFDEQFF. The CDR3 DNA reads as TGCGCCAGCAGCCCGGGGAACCCGGGCTTCGATGAGCAGTTCTTC.

The rearrangement uses TRBV27 and TRBJ2-1; D unclear. Germline CDR1 reads MNHEY; CDR2 reads SMNVEV (reference sequence). Trimming shortened V by 2 bases and J by 4 bases, and 3 bases separated the two germline ends. The CDR3 is 12 amino acids. The CDR3 DNA is TGTGCCAGCAGTTTAAATTACAATGAGCAGTTCTTC. Translating gives CASSLNYNEQFF.

The rearrangement uses TRBV9 and TRBJ1-1; D might be TRBD1 (5 bases). Trimming stripped 0 bases from V and 1 base from J, with 13 bases between. Germline CDR1 and CDR2: SGDLS and YYNGEE. The CDR3 sequence is 16 residues long. For the CDR3, the DNA is TGTGCCAGCAGCGTAGACGGGGGGTTACCGAACACTGAAGCTTTCTTT. Its protein product is CASSVDGGLPNTEAFF. Full variable domain (outside the CDR3, taken from reference TRBV9 and TRBJ1-1): DSGVTQTPKHLITATGQRVTLRCSPRSGDLSVYWYQQSLDQGLQFLIQYYNGEERAKGNILERFSAQQFPDLHSELNLSSLELGDSALYFCASSVDGGLPNTEAFFGQGTRLTVV.

This chain uses TRBV18 with TRBJ1-1; 7 positions match TRBD1. This CDR3 has 13 amino acids. CDR1 KGHSH and CDR2 LQKENI come from the germline V gene. The ends lost 6 bases at V and 11 bases at J; junction bases unmatched: 12. The CDR3 DNA reads TGTGCCAGCTCCCCTCTAGACAGGGCCGAGGCTTTCTTT. Its translation is CASSPLDRAEAFF. Full variable domain (missing parts from reference TRBV18 and TRBJ1-1): NAGVMQNPRHLVRRRGQEARLRCSPMKGHSHVYWYRQLPEEGLKFMVYLQKENIIDESGMPKERFSAEFPKEGPSILRIQQVVRGDSAAYFCASSPLDRAEAFFGQGTRLTVV.

The chain combines TRBV2 with TRBJ2-5; TRBD1 or TRBD2 may be the D gene (5 bases each). The germline V gene has CDR1 SNHLY and CDR2 FYNNEI. This CDR3 has 12 amino acids. V gave up 6 bases and J gave up 5 bases, with 10 bases separating them. For the CDR3, the DNA is TGTGCCAGCAGGGGGGACGGGGAGACCCAGTACTTC. It yields the protein CASRGDGETQYF. Together with reference TRBV2 and TRBJ2-5, the CDR3 gives the full variable domain: EPEVTQTPSHQVTQMGQEVILRCVPISNHLYFYWYRQILGQKVEFLVSFYNNEISEKSEIFDDQFSVERPDGSNFTLKIRSTKLEDSAMYFCASRGDGETQYFGPGTRLLVL.

The CDR3 reads CASSPPGIAGLTDTQYF. CDR3 in DNA: TGTGCCAGCTCACCGCCCGGGATAGCGGGACTCACAGATACGCAGTATTTT. The V gene is TRBV18, the J gene TRBJ2-3, with 8 bases lining up with TRBD2. The CDR3 consists of 17 residues. Germline trimming cut 3 bases from V and 2 bases from J; bases unmatched to any gene: 10. The germline V gene encodes CDR1 KGHSH and CDR2 LQKENI.

V is TRBV4-1 and J is TRBJ2-3; the D is unclear. Trimming took off 1 base at V and 2 bases at J, with 10 bases between the two ends. The CDR3 sequence is 15 residues long. CDR1 and CDR2 (germline): MGHRA, YSYEKL. The CDR3 is CASSQVTAFTDTQYF. Written as DNA, the CDR3 is TGCGCCAGCAGCCAAGTAACAGCGTTCACAGATACGCAGTATTTT.

The genes are TRBV6-5 and TRBJ1-1; D gene uncertain. Germline V lookup: CDR1 MNHEY, CDR2 SVGAGI. V lost 1 base and J 12 bases, leaving 18 bases between the germline ends. The CDR3 sequence is 14 residues long. The CDR3 DNA reads TGTGCCAGCAGTTACTTGGTTGGCCACGGTATGACTTTCTTT. Translating it yields CASSYLVGHGMTFF.

The rearrangement joins TRBV5-1 to TRBJ2-2; D gene ambiguous. Looked up from germline, CDR1 is SGHRS and CDR2 is YFSETQ. Between the trimmed V and J ends, which lost 2 bases and 5 bases, there was a span of 10 bases. The CDR3 contains 14 residues. The DNA of the CDR3 is TGCGCCAGCAGCTTTGGACGGCCGACCGGGGAGCTGTTTTTT. It yields the protein CASSFGRPTGELFF.

This chain uses TRBV2 with TRBJ1-5, with no clear D. Trimming left V 3 bases short and J 4 bases short, with 7 bases between. The CDR3 sequence is 13 residues long. Germline V gene data show CDR1 as SNHLY and CDR2 as FYNNEI. CDR3 coding DNA: TGTGCCAGCAGTGACAGGCTTAATCAGCCCCAGCATTTT. Its translation: CASSDRLNQPQHF.

This chain connects TRBV5-6 to TRBJ2-1; 10 bases are a match to TRBD2. Germline V CDR1 and CDR2: SGHDT, YYEEEE. The J segment lost 1 base and the V segment lost 5 bases, leaving 6 bases of the junction unmatched. This CDR3 is built from 16 residues. The CDR3 DNA reads TGTGCCAGCAGACGATCTAGCGGGAGTTCCTACAATGAGCAGTTCTTC. Amino acid sequence: CASRRSSGSSYNEQFF.